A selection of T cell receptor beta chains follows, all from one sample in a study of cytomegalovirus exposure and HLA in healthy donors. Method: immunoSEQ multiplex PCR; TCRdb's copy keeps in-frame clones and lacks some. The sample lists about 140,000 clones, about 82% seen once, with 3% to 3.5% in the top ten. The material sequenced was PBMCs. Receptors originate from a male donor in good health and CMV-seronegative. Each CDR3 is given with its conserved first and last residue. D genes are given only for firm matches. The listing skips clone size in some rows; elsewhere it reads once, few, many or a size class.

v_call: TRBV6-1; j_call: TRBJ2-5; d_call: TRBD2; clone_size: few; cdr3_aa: CASSRLAGAQETQYF; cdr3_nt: TGTGCCAGCAGTAGACTAGCGGGGGCCCAAGAGACCCAGTACTTC
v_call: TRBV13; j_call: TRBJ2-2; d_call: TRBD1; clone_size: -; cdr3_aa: CASSPATRGQGGGELFF; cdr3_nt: TGTGCCAGCAGCCCAGCAACGCGAGGACAGGGCGGGGGGGAGCTGTTTTTT
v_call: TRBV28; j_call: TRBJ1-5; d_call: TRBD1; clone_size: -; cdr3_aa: CASSYRTGFLQPQHF; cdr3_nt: TGTGCCAGCAGTTACAGGACAGGGTTTCTTCAGCCCCAGCATTTT
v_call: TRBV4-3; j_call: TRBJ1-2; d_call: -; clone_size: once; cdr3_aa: CASSQVYRTAYGYTF; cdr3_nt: TGCGCCAGCAGCCAAGTCTATCGGACAGCCTATGGCTACACCTTC
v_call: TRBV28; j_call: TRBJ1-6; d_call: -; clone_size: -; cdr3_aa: CASSLLDSNSPLHF; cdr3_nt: TGTGCCAGCAGTCTCCTGGACAGTAATTCACCCCTCCACTTT
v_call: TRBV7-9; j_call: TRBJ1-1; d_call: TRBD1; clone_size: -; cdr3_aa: CASIPQGGEGEAFF; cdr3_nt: TGTGCCAGCATCCCCCAGGGGGGCGAGGGTGAAGCTTTCTTT
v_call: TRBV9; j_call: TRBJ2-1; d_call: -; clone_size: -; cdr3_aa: CASSASPRGSYNEQFF; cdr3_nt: TGTGCCAGCAGCGCTAGTCCCCGGGGCTCCTACAATGAGCAGTTCTTC
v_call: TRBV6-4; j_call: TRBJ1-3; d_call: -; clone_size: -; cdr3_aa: CAGPGRTFLGGTIYF; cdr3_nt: TGTGCCGGACCGGGACGGACGTTCTTGGGGGGCACCATATATTTT
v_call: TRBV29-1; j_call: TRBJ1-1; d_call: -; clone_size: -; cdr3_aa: CSVSTQGRGTEAFF; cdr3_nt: TGCAGCGTTTCTACGCAGGGTCGCGGCACTGAAGCTTTCTTT
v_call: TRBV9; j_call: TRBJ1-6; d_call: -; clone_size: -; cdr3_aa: CASSPRGRGLDSPLHF; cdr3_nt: TGTGCCAGCAGCCCCCGCGGCAGGGGTTTGGATTCACCCCTCCACTTT
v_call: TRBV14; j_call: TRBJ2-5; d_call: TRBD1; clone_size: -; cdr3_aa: CASSQAIGDRGGEYF; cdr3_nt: TGTGCCAGCAGCCAAGCTATAGGGGACAGGGGGGGTGAGTACTTC
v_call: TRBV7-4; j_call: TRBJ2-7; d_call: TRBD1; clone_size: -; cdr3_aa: CASSGRTGWPYEQYF; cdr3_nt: TGTGCCAGCAGCGGGAGGACAGGGTGGCCCTACGAGCAGTACTTC
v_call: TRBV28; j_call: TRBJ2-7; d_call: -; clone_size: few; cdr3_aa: CASSFGGAENYEQYF; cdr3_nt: TGTGCCAGCAGTTTTGGTGGAGCGGAAAACTACGAGCAGTACTTC
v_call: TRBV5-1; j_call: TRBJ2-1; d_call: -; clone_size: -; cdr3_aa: CASSLVGGEQFF; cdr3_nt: TGCGCCAGCAGCTTGGTAGGAGGTGAGCAGTTCTTC
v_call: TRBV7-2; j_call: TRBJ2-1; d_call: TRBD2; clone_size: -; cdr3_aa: CASSLAGGGSYNEQFF; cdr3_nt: TGTGCCAGCAGCTTAGCCGGGGGGGGGTCCTACAATGAGCAGTTCTTC
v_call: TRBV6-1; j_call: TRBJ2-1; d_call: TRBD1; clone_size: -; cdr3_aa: CASRFGQGIYNEQFF; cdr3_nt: TGTGCCAGCAGATTCGGACAGGGGATATACAATGAGCAGTTCTTC
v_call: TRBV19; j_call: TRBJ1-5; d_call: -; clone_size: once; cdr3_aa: CASSIRGREPQHF; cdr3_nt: TGTGCCAGTAGTATAAGAGGGAGGGAGCCCCAGCATTTT
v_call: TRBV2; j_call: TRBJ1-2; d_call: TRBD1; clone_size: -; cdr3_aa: CALRTGSPANYGYTF; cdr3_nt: TGTGCCTTGCGGACAGGGTCTCCAGCTAACTATGGCTACACCTTC
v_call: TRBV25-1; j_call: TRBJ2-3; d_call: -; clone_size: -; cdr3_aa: CASSAGGLQMDTQYF; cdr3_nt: TGTGCCAGCAGTGCTGGAGGGCTACAAATGGATACGCAGTATTTT
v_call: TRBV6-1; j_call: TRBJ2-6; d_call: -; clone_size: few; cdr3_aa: CASSESGSGANVLTF; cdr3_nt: TGTGCCAGCAGTGAGAGCGGCTCTGGGGCCAACGTCCTGACTTTC
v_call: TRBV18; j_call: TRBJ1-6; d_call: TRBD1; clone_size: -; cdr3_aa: CASSPRQGSSPLHF; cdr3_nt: TGTGCCAGCTCACCCCGACAGGGGTCCTCACCCCTCCACTTT
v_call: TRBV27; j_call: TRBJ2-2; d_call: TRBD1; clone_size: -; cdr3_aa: CASTWGTGRTGELFF; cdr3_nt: TGTGCCAGCACCTGGGGGACAGGGCGGACCGGGGAGCTGTTTTTT
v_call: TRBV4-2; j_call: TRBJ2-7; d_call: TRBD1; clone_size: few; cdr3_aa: CASSQDTGTGSNEQYF; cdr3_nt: TGTGCCAGCAGCCAGGATACCGGGACAGGGTCTAACGAGCAGTACTTC
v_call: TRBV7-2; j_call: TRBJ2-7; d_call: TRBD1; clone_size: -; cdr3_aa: CASSLMTGDDEQYF; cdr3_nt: TGTGCCAGCAGCCTCATGACAGGGGACGACGAGCAGTACTTT
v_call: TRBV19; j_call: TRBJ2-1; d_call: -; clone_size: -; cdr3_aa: CASSTSNEQFF; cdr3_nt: TGTGCCAGTAGCACTAGCAATGAGCAGTTCTTC
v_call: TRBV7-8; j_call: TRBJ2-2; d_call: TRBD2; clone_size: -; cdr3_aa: CASSMGLAGGFTNTGELFF; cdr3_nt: TGTGCCAGCAGCATGGGACTAGCGGGAGGGTTTACGAACACCGGGGAGCTGTTTTTT
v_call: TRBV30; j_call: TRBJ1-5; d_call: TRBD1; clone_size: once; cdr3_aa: CAWSVDRGFSDQPQHF; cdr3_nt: TGTGCCTGGAGTGTGGACAGGGGGTTTTCTGATCAGCCCCAGCATTTT
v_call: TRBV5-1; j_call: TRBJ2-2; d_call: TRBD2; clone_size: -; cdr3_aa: CASSILTSGSTGELFF; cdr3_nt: TGCGCCAGCAGCATATTGACTAGCGGGAGTACCGGGGAGCTGTTTTTT
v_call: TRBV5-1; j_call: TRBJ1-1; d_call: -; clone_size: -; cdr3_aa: CASSLDRVEAFF; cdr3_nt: TGCGCCAGCAGCTTGGACAGGGTGGAAGCTTTCTTT
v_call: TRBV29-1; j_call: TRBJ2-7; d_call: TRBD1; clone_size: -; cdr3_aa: CSVIRDRAYEQYF; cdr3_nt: TGCAGCGTAATTAGGGACAGAGCCTACGAGCAGTACTTC
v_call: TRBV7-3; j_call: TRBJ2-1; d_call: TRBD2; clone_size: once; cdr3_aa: CASSRIAGERNEQFF; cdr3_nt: TGTGCCAGCAGCCGGATAGCGGGAGAGAGGAATGAGCAGTTCTTC
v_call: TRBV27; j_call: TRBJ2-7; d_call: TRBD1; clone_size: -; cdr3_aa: CASSFSYDRGLSYEQYF; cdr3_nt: TGTGCCAGCAGTTTCAGTTATGACAGGGGACTCTCCTACGAGCAGTACTTC
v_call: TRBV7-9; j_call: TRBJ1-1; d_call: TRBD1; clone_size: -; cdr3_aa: CASSSGQGATEAFF; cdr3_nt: TGTGCCAGCAGCAGTGGACAGGGGGCGACTGAAGCTTTCTTT
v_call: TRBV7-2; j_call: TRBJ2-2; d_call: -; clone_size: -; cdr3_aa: CASSLESAVNTGELFF; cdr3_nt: TGTGCCAGCAGCTTAGAATCCGCAGTCAACACCGGGGAGCTGTTTTTT
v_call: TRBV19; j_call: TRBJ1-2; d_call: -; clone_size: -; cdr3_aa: CASSIFAVSSQRGYTF; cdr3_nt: TGTGCCAGTAGTATCTTTGCGGTTTCCTCCCAACGAGGCTACACCTTC
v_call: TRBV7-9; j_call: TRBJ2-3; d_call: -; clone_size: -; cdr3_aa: CASSSDFTDTDTQYF; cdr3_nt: TGTGCCAGCAGCTCGGACTTCACGGACACAGATACGCAGTATTTT
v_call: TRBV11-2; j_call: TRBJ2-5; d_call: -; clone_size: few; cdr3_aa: CASSPPLVADKYQETQYF; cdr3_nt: TGTGCCAGCAGCCCCCCTCTGGTAGCGGATAAGTACCAAGAGACCCAGTACTTC